Presented here are 2 T cell receptor beta chains from one specimen sequenced in a study of beta chain features in type 1 diabetes. General study results and limits: Among patients with Type 1 diabetes, TCRB CDR3s were moderately but significantly shorter in every one of the four CD4+ subsets.

Antigens of these TCRs are unknown. The entirety of the isolated RNA underwent reverse transcription, so expressed TCRB transcripts were sequenced. Libraries were prepared by immunoSEQ multiplex PCR; TCRdb keeps only in-frame clonotypes and omits some of them. The repertoire has a few hundred thousand clones, 13% of them found once; the top ten carry roughly 0.016%. The sequenced sample was naive CD4+ T cells from blood. The receptors shown here come from a woman aged 18-29 years with type 1 diabetes.

The chain recombines TRBV6-5 with TRBJ2-7, with D possibly being TRBD2 (5 bases). The V gene's germline CDR1 is MNHEY and CDR2 SVGAGI. This CDR3 comprises 15 residues. V lost 2 bases and J 2 bases, leaving 13 bases between the germline ends. CDR3 bases: TGTGCCAGCAGTTACCGAAGTAGCGCTACCTACGAGCAGTACTTC. Protein sequence: CASSYRSSATYEQYF.

This clone turned up a few times. The genes are TRBV28 and TRBJ2-7, with D possibly TRBD2 on 5 matching bases. The CDR3 is made up of 13 amino acids. The germline gives CDR1 MDHEN, CDR2 SYDVKM. V shed 10 bases and J shed 2 bases, with 15 bases lying between them. CDR3 nucleotides: TGTGCCACTCACCCCGGGATCCCCTACGAGCAGTACTTC. It is translated as CATHPGIPYEQYF.